Only a few counts were recorded for the clone carrying this TCR beta chain. The antigen remains undetermined. This entry comes from a study of regulatory T cells in long-lasting Graves disease. V dropped 0 bases and J dropped 2 bases, with 11 bases sitting between them. The CDR3 length is 15 residues. Germline CDR1 reads SGDLS; CDR2 reads YYNGEE. For TCR beta, libraries came from iRepertoire HTBI primers and Arm-PCR of CDR3 regions. In TCRdb, the multiplex PCR reads were re-called with MiXCR into one record per CDR3 protein. The sample has about 440,000 distinct CDR3 sequences, 15% seen once; the top ten hold approximately 15%. Described time point: newly diagnosed GD, antithyroid drugs for less than 3 months. Preparation of the TCR library used RNA extracted from PBMCs. Study-level findings and limits: It was in persistent disease that TRBV28, TRBJ1-2 and TRBJ2-5 were favored.

The sample also formed part of further work on T cells in Graves' hyperthyroidism and ophthalmopathy. That report adds: Clinical symptoms, serum thyroxine and TRAb, thyroid ultrasound and orbital computed tomography were used for the diagnoses. Stable hyperthyroidism and ophthalmopathy were separated using 13 V-J signatures.

The sequence derives from a woman in her twenties or thirties with Graves disease. V is TRBV9 and J is TRBJ1-2, with D possibly TRBD1 on 5 matching bases. The sample consisted of peripheral blood mononuclear cells (PBMCs), taken at new diagnosis, from a patient treated with antithyroid drugs. The CDR3 nucleotides read TGTGCCAGCAGCGTAGCGCAGGGACTCAACTATGGCTACACCTTC. Translated: CASSVAQGLNYGYTF.